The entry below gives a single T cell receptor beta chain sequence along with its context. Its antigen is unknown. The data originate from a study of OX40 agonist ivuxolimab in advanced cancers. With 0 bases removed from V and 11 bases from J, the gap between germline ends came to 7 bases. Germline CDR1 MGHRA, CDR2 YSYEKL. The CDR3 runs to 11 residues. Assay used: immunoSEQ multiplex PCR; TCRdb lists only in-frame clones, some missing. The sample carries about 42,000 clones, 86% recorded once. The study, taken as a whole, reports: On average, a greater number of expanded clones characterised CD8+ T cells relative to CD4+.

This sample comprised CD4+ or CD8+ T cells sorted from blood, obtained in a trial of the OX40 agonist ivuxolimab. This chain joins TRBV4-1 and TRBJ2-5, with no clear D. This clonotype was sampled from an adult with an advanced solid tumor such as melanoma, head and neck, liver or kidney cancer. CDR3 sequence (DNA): TGCGCCAGCAGCCAAGATGGATGGCAGTACTTC. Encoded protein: CASSQDGWQYF.